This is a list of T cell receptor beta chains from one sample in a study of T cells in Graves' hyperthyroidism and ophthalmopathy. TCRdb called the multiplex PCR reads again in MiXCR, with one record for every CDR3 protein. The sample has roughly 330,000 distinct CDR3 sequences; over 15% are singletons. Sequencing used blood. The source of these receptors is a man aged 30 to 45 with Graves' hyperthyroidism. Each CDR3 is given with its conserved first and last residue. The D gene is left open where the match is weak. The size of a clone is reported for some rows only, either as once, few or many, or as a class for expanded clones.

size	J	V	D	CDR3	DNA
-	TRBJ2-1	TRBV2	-	CASLLRSEQFF	TGTGCCAGCCTGTTGAGATCTGAGCAGTTCTTC
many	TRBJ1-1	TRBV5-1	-	CASSFSAGTPNTEAFF	TGCGCCAGCAGCTTTTCTGCAGGTACCCCGAACACTGAAGCTTTCTTT
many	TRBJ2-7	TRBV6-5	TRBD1	CASSYPGQGYEQYF	TGTGCCAGCAGTTACCCCGGACAGGGCTACGAGCAGTACTTC
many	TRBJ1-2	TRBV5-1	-	CASSLEEGGYGYTF	TGCGCCAGCAGCTTGGAGGAGGGAGGCTATGGCTACACCTTC
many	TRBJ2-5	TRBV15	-	CATSRGGEETQYF	TGTGCCACCAGCAGAGGGGGAGAGGAGACCCAGTACTTC
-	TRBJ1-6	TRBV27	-	CASSSLQPLSRGSLHF	TGTGCCAGCAGTTCCCTCCAGCCGCTCTCGAGGGGATCCCTCCACTTT
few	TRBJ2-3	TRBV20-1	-	CSAVREQGIADTDTQYF	TGCAGTGCTGTCAGGGAACAGGGTATAGCGGACACAGATACGCAGTATTTT
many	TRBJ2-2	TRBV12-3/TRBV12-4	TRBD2	CASSRLPGGNTGELFF	TGTGCCAGCAGTCGACTTCCGGGGGGGAACACCGGGGAGCTGTTTTTT
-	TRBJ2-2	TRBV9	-	CASSVGNRDTGELFF	TGTGCCAGCAGCGTAGGGAATAGGGACACCGGGGAGCTGTTTTTT
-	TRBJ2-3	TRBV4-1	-	CASSPQTNTDTQYF	TGCGCCAGCAGCCCCCAGACAAACACAGATACGCAGTATTTT
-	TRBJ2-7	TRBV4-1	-	CASSRETTSYEQYF	TGCGCCAGCAGCCGGGAGACTACGTCCTACGAGCAGTACTTC
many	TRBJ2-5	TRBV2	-	CASIWLETQYF	TGTGCCAGCATTTGGTTGGAGACCCAGTACTTC
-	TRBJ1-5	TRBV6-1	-	CASSPIQGHQPQHF	TGTGCCAGCAGCCCCATCCAAGGGCATCAGCCCCAGCATTTT
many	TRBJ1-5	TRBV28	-	CASSSRNNQPQHF	TGTGCCAGCAGTTCCCGTAACAATCAGCCCCAGCATTTT
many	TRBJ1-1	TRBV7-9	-	CASSLGRRGYLNTEAFF	TGTGCCAGCAGCTTAGGCCGGAGGGGATACTTGAACACTGAAGCTTTCTTT
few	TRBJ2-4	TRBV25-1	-	CASSEFREDTKNIQYF	TGTGCCAGCAGTGAATTTCGTGAGGATACCAAAAACATTCAGTACTTC
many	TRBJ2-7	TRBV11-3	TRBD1	CASSLAGGPTYEQYF	TGTGCCAGCAGCTTAGCAGGGGGCCCTACCTACGAGCAGTACTTC
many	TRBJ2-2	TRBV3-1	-	CASSQDGGGELFF	TGTGCCAGCAGCCAAGATGGTGGCGGGGAGCTGTTTTTT
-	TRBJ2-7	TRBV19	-	CASSMFRESADEQYF	TGTGCCAGTAGTATGTTTCGGGAGTCGGCGGACGAGCAGTACTTC
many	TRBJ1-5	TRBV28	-	CASNGGNQPQHF	TGTGCCAGCAACGGGGGTAATCAGCCCCAGCATTTT
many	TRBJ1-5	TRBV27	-	CASSLSTSNQPQHF	TGTGCCAGCAGTTTATCAACTAGCAATCAGCCCCAGCATTTT
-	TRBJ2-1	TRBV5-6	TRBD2	CASSFPASGRDEQFF	TGTGCCAGCAGCTTCCCAGCTAGCGGGAGAGATGAGCAGTTCTTC
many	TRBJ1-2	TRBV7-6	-	CASSLGFDGYTF	TGTGCCAGCAGCTTAGGATTTGATGGCTACACCTTC
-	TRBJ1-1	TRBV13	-	CASSADRRNTEAFF	TGTGCCAGCAGCGCAGACAGAAGGAACACTGAAGCTTTCTTT
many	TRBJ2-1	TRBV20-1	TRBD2	CSASPTSGRVSNEQFF	TGCAGTGCTTCCCCGACTAGCGGGAGGGTTAGCAATGAGCAGTTCTTC
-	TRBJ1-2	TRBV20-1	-	CSARDLEALNYGYTF	TGCAGTGCTAGAGATCTCGAGGCACTTAACTATGGCTACACCTTC
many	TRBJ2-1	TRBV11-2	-	CASSQGDFSYNEQFF	TGTGCCAGCAGCCAAGGGGATTTCTCCTACAATGAGCAGTTCTTC
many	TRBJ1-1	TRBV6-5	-	CASSYRPPNTEAFF	TGTGCCAGCAGTTATCGACCCCCGAACACTGAAGCTTTCTTT
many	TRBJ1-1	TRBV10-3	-	CAISEDQGSTEAFF	TGTGCCATCAGTGAAGACCAGGGGAGCACTGAAGCTTTCTTT
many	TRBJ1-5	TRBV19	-	CASSNMEPQHF	TGTGCCAGTAGTAACATGGAGCCCCAGCATTTT
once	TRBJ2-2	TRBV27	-	CASTSEAAPNTGELFF	TGTGCCAGCACCTCGGAGGCGGCTCCGAACACCGGGGAGCTGTTTTTT
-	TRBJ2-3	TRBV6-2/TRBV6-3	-	CAISGLDRTDTQYF	TGTGCCATCAGTGGGCTAGATCGCACAGATACGCAGTATTTT
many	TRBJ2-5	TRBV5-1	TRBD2	CASSSSGTSEETQYF	TGCGCCAGCAGCTCCTCCGGGACTAGTGAAGAGACCCAGTACTTC
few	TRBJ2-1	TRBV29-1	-	CSAGAYNEQFF	TGCAGCGCAGGAGCCTACAATGAGCAGTTCTTC
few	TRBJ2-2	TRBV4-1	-	CASTHLGATRPKLFF	TGCGCCAGCACGCACCTCGGGGCGACGAGGCCAAAGCTGTTTTTT
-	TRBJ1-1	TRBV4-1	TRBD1	CASSQDPTGPLNTEAFF	TGCGCCAGCAGCCAAGACCCGACAGGGCCCCTTAACACTGAAGCTTTCTTT
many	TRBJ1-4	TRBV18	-	CASSPGSGNEKLFF	TGTGCCAGCTCACCAGGGTCGGGAAATGAAAAACTGTTTTTT
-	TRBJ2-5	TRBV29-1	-	CSVDLSLRTQYF	TGCAGCGTTGATCTATCCTTAAGGACCCAGTACTTC
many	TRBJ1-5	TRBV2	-	CASSGGLGASQPQHF	TGTGCCAGCAGTGGGGGTTTGGGGGCCAGTCAGCCCCAGCATTTT
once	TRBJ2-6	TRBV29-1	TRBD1	CSVETGGSGANVLTF	TGCAGCGTTGAGACAGGGGGCTCTGGGGCCAACGTCCTGACTTTC
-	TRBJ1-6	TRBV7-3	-	CASSSDRDSPLHF	TGTGCCAGCAGCAGTGATCGGGATTCACCCCTCCACTTT
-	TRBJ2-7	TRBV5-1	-	CASSPTPGLTYEQYF	TGCGCCAGCAGCCCGACTCCGGGACTGACCTACGAGCAGTACTTC
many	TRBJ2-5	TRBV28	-	CASSFDRTGSGFQETQYF	TGTGCCAGCAGTTTCGACAGGACGGGGTCGGGCTTCCAAGAGACCCAGTACTTC
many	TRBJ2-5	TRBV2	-	CASGLTGQKVETQYF	TGTGCCAGCGGATTAACGGGCCAAAAGGTAGAGACCCAGTACTTC
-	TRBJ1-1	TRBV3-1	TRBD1	CASSQSATGALAFF	TGTGCCAGCAGCCAATCTGCGACAGGGGCTTTGGCTTTCTTT
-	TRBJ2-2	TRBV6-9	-	CASSYSKLPGELFF	TGTGCCAGCAGTTACTCGAAACTTCCGGGGGAGCTGTTTTTT
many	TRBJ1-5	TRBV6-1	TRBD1	CASSETGYNQPQHF	TGTGCCAGCAGTGAGACAGGGTACAATCAGCCCCAGCATTTT
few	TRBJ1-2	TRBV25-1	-	CASSEWKGDYTF	TGTGCCAGCAGTGAATGGAAAGGGGACTACACCTTC
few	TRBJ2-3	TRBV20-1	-	CSARDLTSTDTQYF	TGCAGTGCTAGGGACTTGACTAGCACAGATACGCAGTATTTT
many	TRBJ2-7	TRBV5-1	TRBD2	CASSLGRTSGSGGEQYF	TGCGCCAGCAGCTTGGGTCGAACTAGCGGGAGCGGAGGCGAGCAGTACTTC
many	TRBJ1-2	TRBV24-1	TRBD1	CATSDSSQGVAAFGYTF	TGTGCCACCAGTGATTCCTCGCAGGGGGTCGCGGCCTTCGGCTACACCTTC
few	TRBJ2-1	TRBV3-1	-	CASSRTTYNEQFF	TGTGCCAGCAGCCGGACTACTTACAATGAGCAGTTCTTC
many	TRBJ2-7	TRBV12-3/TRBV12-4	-	CASSSGLAYEQYF	TGTGCCAGCAGCTCCGGACTGGCATACGAGCAGTACTTC
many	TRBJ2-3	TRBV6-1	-	CASSAEEGDTQYF	TGTGCCAGCAGTGCCGAGGAAGGGGATACGCAGTATTTT
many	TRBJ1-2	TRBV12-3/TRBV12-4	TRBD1	CASRPTPGQGEDYGYTF	TGTGCCAGCAGACCAACACCGGGACAGGGAGAGGACTATGGCTACACCTTC
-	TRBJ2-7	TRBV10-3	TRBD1	CAISESTTGVEQYF	TGTGCCATCAGTGAGTCGACCACAGGGGTCGAGCAGTACTTC
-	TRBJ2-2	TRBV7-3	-	CASSGRGGNTGELFF	TGTGCCAGCAGCGGTAGGGGCGGGAACACCGGGGAGCTGTTTTTT
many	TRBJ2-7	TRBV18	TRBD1	CASSPLGQGVGEQYF	TGTGCCAGCTCACCACTTGGACAGGGGGTCGGCGAGCAGTACTTC
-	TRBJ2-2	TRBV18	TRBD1	CASSPPYKGATGELFF	TGTGCCAGCTCACCACCGTATAAGGGGGCAACCGGGGAGCTGTTTTTT